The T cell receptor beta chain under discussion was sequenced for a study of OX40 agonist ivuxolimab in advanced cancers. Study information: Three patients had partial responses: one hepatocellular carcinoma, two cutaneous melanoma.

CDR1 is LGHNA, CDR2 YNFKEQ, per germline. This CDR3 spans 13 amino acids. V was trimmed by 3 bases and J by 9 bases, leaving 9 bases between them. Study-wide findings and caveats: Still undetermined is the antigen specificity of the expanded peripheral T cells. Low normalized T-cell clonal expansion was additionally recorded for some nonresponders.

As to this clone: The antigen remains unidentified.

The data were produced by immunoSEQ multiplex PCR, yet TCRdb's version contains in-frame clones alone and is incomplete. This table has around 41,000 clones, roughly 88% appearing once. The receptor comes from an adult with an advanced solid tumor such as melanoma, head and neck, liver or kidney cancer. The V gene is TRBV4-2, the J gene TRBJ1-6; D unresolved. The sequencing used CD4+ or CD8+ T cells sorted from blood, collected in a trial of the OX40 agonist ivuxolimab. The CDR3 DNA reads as TGTGCCAGCAGCCAGACGTCCTTTTCACCCCTCCACTTT. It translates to CASSQTSFSPLHF.